This T cell receptor (beta chain) was sequenced in a study of cytomegalovirus exposure and HLA in healthy donors. Regarding the study as a whole: With later analysis, a missense DCLRE1C variant became linked to TCR beta V- and J-gene trimming. Most TCR sequences were seen very rarely across donors, but some public TCRs occurred in many.

Healthy bone marrow donors made up the donor group. CDR1 and CDR2 from the germline V gene are SGHTA and FQGNSA. CDR3 size: 13 residues. The V gene end was trimmed by 4 bases and the J gene end by 10 bases; junction bases not matched to a gene: 7. Vbeta (60) and Jbeta (13) primers were used in the PCR. Data came from immunoSEQ multiplex PCR; TCRdb stores just in-frame clones and leaves some out. Of fewer than 150,000 clones detected, roughly 83% appear once; the ten largest clones hold 3.5% to 5%. About this clone itself: Its antigen remains unidentified.

Sequencing was performed on PBMCs. The TCR comes from a man aged 35-49 years in good health and CMV-seropositive. The J gene is TRBJ1-1, the V gene TRBV7-2; 9 nucleotides match TRBD1. The CDR3 nucleotides read TGTGCCAGCAGCTCCGGACAGGGGAGGGTAGCTTTCTTT. This translates into CASSSGQGRVAFF.